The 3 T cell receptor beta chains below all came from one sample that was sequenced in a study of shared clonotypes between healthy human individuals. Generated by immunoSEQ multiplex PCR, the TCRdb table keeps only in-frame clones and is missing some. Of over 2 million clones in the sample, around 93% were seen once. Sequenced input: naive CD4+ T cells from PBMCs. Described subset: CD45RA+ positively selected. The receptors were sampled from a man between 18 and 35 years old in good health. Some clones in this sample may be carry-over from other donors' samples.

The CDR3 spells CASSSQEATYEQYF. The CDR3, as DNA: TGTGCCAGCAGCAGCCAGGAGGCGACCTACGAGCAGTACTTC. V is TRBV7-6 and J is TRBJ2-7, with D perhaps TRBD2 (5 bases). Germline V lookup: CDR1 SGHVS, CDR2 FNYEAQ. This CDR3 has 14 amino acids. Trimming took 5 bases from V and 2 from J, leaving 13 bases between them.

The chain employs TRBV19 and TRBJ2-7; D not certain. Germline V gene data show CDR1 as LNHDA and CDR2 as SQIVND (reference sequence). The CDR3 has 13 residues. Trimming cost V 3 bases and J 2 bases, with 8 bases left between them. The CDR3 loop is CASSIQAAYEQYF. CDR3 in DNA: TGTGCCAGTAGTATTCAGGCAGCCTACGAGCAGTACTTC.

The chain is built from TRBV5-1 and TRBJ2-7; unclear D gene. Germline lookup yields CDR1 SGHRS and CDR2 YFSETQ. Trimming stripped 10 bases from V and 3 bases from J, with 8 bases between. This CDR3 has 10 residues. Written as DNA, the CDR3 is TGCGCCGGGCAGCTCTACGAGCAGTACTTC. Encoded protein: CAGQLYEQYF.